This record covers a single T cell receptor (beta chain). As yet, its antigen is unknown. V dropped 2 bases and J dropped 4 bases, with 14 bases sitting between them. The CDR3 runs to 16 residues. Germline loops: CDR1 MNHNY, CDR2 SVGAGI (reference sequence). The sample comes from a study of cytomegalovirus exposure and HLA in healthy donors. The PCR contained 60 Vbeta and 13 Jbeta primers. As originally analysed: Among the unique TCR beta chains that a later analysis counted, about 85 million in all, roughly 10 million were shared. Method: immunoSEQ multiplex PCR; TCRdb's copy keeps in-frame clones and lacks some. V and J calls and clone size are those listed in that table; D and trimming were worked out from the DNA. The sample has roughly 150,000 clones, roughly 80% seen once. Study-wide findings and caveats: Presence/absence analyses supposed approximately even sequencing depth among donors. Sequence variants that were highly shared formed a cluster that was likely a sequencing artifact. Cytomegalovirus-associated status was assigned to some 180 TCR beta chains.

Sequencing was carried out using PBMCs. This clonotype was sampled from a male donor in good health and CMV-seronegative. The J gene is TRBJ2-2, the V gene TRBV6-6; a weak D match, TRBD2 (5 bases). CDR3 nucleotide sequence: TGTGCCAGCAGTTACACCCTCGGACTGGGCACCGGGGAGCTGTTTTTT. Its protein is CASSYTLGLGTGELFF.